These 11 T cell receptor beta chains were sequenced from one sample in a study of blood T cell repertoires in COVID-19. Profiled with immunoSEQ multiplex PCR; TCRdb holds only in-frame clones, not every one. The repertoire has tens of thousands of clones, approximately 80% of them found once; the top ten carry 9.5% to 15%. The material sequenced was peripheral blood. These receptors all stem from a human donor in a cohort sampled during active COVID-19.

In this sample, this clone is medium-sized. The rearrangement joins TRBV19 to TRBJ1-5, with D tentatively TRBD1 (5 bases). The CDR3 is 15 residues long. Trimming pared 2 bases from V and 2 bases from J, leaving 10 bases between. Germline assignment: CDR1 LNHDA and CDR2 SQIVND (reference sequence). CDR3 coding DNA: TGTGCCAGTAGTATAATACAGGCGGGCAATCAGCCCCAGCATTTT. Amino acids: CASSIIQAGNQPQHF.

The genes are TRBV20-1 and TRBJ1-1; tentatively, D is TRBD1 (6 bases). Germline values: CDR1 DFQATT, CDR2 SNEGSKA (reference sequence). V was trimmed by 3 bases and J by 6 bases, leaving 11 bases between them. CDR3 length: 12 residues. CDR3 sequence reads: CSASPGDAEAFF. The CDR3 DNA follows: TGCAGTGCTAGTCCAGGGGACGCTGAAGCTTTCTTT.

This clone was counted only a few times. Relative to the germline gene, one junction end is altered; a read error may explain this. The J gene is TRBJ2-2, the V gene TRBV5-1; the match to TRBD1 covers 7 bases. This CDR3 spans 17 amino acids. Germline V lookup: CDR1 SGHRS, CDR2 YFSETQ. The CDR3 coding sequence is TGCGCCAGCAGCTTCACCGGGACAGCTCGGAACCCCGGGGAGCTGTTTTTT. Translating gives CASSFTGTARNPGELFF.

V usage is TRBV6-5 and J usage is TRBJ2-5; 9 positions match TRBD1. Germline V gene sequence: CDR1 MNHEY, CDR2 SVGAGI. Germline trimming cut 8 bases from V and 5 bases from J; bases unmatched to any gene: 9. The length of the CDR3 is 14 residues. The CDR3: CASRQTGGGETQYF. Written as DNA, the CDR3 is TGTGCCAGCCGCCAAACAGGGGGCGGGGAGACCCAGTACTTC.

This clone was observed once. This chain uses TRBV27 with TRBJ1-2; 8 bases map to TRBD1. CDR1 MNHEY and CDR2 SMNVEV come from the germline V gene (reference sequence). V shed 6 bases and J 5 bases; nucleotides not matched to a gene: 14. The CDR3 consists of 16 residues. The CDR3 here is CASSLQGVPGRYGYTF. The CDR3 nucleotides are TGTGCCAGCAGCTTACAGGGGGTCCCAGGTCGGTATGGCTACACCTTC.

This chain connects TRBV7-6 to TRBJ2-7; no reliable D call. Deletions cut 0 bases from V and 0 bases from J, with 6 bases between. Germline V gives CDR1 SGHVS, CDR2 FNYEAQ. This CDR3 is 14 amino acids long. The CDR3: CASSLARSSYEQYF. The CDR3 nucleotides are TGTGCCAGCAGCTTAGCCCGGAGCTCCTACGAGCAGTACTTC.

The chain has TRBV11-3 and TRBJ2-1; 12 nucleotides line up with TRBD2. The CDR3 totals 16 residues. The V gene end was trimmed by 5 bases and the J gene end by 8 bases; junction bases not matched to a gene: 10. CDR1 is SGHNT, CDR2 YENEEA, per germline. CDR3 sequence reads: CASSPTGTSGSDEQFF. The DNA for the CDR3 is TGTGCCAGCAGCCCAACCGGGACTAGCGGGTCCGATGAGCAGTTCTTC.

The chain recombines TRBV12-3 or TRBV12-4 with TRBJ1-2; 7 nucleotides match TRBD1. Losses at the gene ends were 6 bases for V and 2 bases for J; bases not matched to a gene: 3. CDR3 length: 13 residues. DNA of the CDR3: TGTGCCAGCAGCACGACAGGGAACTATGGCTACACCTTC. It yields the protein CASSTTGNYGYTF.

The chain recombines TRBV6-6 with TRBJ2-3; 9 nucleotides align to TRBD2. The germline gives CDR1 MNHNY, CDR2 SVGAGI (reference sequence). V lost 0 bases and J lost 4; bases outside the gene matches: 5. This CDR3 has 16 residues. The DNA of the CDR3 is TGTGCCAGCAGTTACTCAGGTAGCGGGAGTCCAGATACGCAGTATTTT. It encodes CASSYSGSGSPDTQYF.

The chain employs TRBV10-3 and TRBJ1-4, with a weak D call TRBD1 (5 bases). The CDR3 sequence is 15 residues long. V lost 0 bases, J lost 8 bases, and 13 bases lay in between. Germline lookup yields CDR1 ENHRY and CDR2 SYGVKD. CDR3 loop: CAISESQGLGEKLFF. In DNA, the CDR3 is TGTGCCATCAGTGAGTCCCAGGGTTTGGGGGAAAAACTGTTTTTT.

This clone showed up just once. The chain links TRBV7-9 to TRBJ2-2; D not resolved. Germline CDR1 is SEHNR and CDR2 is FQNEAQ (reference sequence). V was trimmed by 5 bases and J by 8 bases, leaving 15 bases between them. The CDR3 contains 14 residues. The CDR3 is CASSPTESMGELFF. The CDR3 DNA sequence: TGTGCCAGCAGCCCAACAGAATCTATGGGGGAGCTGTTTTTT. The whole variable domain, filled in from reference TRBV7-9 and TRBJ2-2, reads DTGVSQNPRHKITKRGQNVTFRCDPISEHNRLYWYRQTLGQGPEFLTYFQNEAQLEKSRLLSDRFSAERPKGSFSTLEIQRTEQGDSAMYLCASSPTESMGELFFGEGSRLTVL.